This T cell receptor (beta chain) was sequenced for a study of regulatory T cells in long-lasting Graves disease. The sample holds many counts of this clonotype. CDR3-region Arm-PCR and iRepertoire HTBI primers produced the TCR beta libraries. TCRdb re-called the multiplex PCR reads through MiXCR, storing one row per CDR3 protein. The sample records about 200,000 distinct CDR3 sequences, around 17% being singletons. The time point: newly diagnosed GD, antithyroid drugs for less than 3 months. Extracted RNA from PBMCs served as the source of the TCR library. Trimming removed 0 bases from V and 7 bases from J; junction bases left unmatched: 8. There are 15 residues in the CDR3. Germline V lookup: CDR1 SGHDN, CDR2 FVKESK.

Sample: peripheral blood mononuclear cells (PBMCs), taken at new diagnosis, from a patient treated with antithyroid drugs. This clonotype was sampled from a female donor with Graves disease. This chain connects TRBV14 to TRBJ1-2; TRBD1 aligns across 7 bases. CDR3: CASSQDLRQGAGYTF. Here the CDR3 DNA reads TGTGCCAGCAGCCAAGATTTGAGACAGGGAGCTGGCTACACCTTC. Combining the CDR3 with reference TRBV14 and TRBJ1-2 gives the whole variable domain EAGVTQFPSHSVIEKGQTVTLRCDPISGHDNLYWYRRVMGKEIKFLLHFVKESKQDESGMPNNRFLAERTGGTYSTLKVQPAELEDSGVYFCASSQDLRQGAGYTFGSGTRLTVV.